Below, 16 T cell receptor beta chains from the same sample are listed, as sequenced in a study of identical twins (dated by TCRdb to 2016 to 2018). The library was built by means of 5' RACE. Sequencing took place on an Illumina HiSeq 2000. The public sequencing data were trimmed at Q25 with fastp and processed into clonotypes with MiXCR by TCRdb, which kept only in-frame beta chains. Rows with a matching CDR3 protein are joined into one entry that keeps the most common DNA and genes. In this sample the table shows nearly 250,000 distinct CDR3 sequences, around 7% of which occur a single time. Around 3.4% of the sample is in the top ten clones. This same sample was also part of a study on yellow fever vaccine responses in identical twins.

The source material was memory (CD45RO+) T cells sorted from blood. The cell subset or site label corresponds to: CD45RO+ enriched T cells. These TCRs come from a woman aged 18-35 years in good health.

CDR3 amino acids: CASKPVAGSTDTQYF. For the CDR3, the DNA is TGTGCCAGCAAGCCAGTAGCGGGGAGCACAGATACGCAGTATTTT. The gene calls are TRBV6-1 and TRBJ2-3, with 8 bases matching TRBD2. The CDR3 totals 15 residues. V trimming: 7 bases; J trimming: 0 bases; junction bases outside the gene matches: 6. CDR1 and CDR2 (germline): MNHNS, SASEGT.

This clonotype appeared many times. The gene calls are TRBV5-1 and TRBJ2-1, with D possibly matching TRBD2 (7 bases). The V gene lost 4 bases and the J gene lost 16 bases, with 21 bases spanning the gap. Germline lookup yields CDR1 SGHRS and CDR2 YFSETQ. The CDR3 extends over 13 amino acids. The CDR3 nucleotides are TGCGCCAGCAGCCCTAGCGGAGGGGGGTGGGAATTCTTC. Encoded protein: CASSPSGGGWEFF.

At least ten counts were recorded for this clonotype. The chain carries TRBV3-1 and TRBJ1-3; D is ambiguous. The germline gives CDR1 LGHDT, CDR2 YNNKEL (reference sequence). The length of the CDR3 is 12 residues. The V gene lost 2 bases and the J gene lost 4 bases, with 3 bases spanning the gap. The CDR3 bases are TGTGCCAGCAGCCAAACCGGAAACACCATATATTTT. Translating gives CASSQTGNTIYF.

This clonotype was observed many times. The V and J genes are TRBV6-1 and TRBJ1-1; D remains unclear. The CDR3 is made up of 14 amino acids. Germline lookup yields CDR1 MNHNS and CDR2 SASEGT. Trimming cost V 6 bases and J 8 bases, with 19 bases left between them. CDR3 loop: CASRQTKGDGEAFF. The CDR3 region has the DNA TGTGCCAGCAGACAAACCAAAGGAGACGGAGAAGCTTTCTTT.

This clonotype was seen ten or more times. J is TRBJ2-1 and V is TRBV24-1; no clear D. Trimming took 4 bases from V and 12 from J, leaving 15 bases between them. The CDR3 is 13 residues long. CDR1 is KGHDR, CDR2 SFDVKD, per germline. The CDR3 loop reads CATSDGPERRQFF. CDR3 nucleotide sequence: TGTGCCACCAGTGACGGGCCGGAAAGGAGGCAGTTCTTC.

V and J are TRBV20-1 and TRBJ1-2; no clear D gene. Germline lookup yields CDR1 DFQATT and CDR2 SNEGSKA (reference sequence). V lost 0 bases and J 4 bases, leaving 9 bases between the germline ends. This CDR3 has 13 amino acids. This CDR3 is CSARDPASYGYTF. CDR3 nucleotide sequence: TGCAGTGCTAGAGACCCTGCATCCTATGGCTACACCTTC.

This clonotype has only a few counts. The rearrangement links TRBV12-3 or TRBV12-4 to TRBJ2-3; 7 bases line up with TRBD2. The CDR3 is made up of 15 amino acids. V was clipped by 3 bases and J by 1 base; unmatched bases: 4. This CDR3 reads CASSFGLDRTDTQYF. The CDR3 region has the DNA TGTGCCAGCAGTTTCGGACTAGACCGCACAGATACGCAGTATTTT.

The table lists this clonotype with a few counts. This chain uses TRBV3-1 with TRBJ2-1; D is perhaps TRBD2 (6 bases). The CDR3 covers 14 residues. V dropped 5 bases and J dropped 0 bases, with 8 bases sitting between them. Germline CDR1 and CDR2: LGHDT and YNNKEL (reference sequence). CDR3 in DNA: TGTGCCAGCAGCAGGGGACTCTCCTACAATGAGCAGTTCTTC. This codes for CASSRGLSYNEQFF.

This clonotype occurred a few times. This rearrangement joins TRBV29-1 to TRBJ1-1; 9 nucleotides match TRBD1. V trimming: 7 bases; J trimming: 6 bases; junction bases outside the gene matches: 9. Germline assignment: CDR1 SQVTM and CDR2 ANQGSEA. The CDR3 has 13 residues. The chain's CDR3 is CSGGTGLGAEAFF. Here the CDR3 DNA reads TGCAGCGGCGGGACAGGGTTAGGTGCTGAAGCTTTCTTT. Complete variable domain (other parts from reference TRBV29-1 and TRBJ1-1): SAVISQKPSRDICQRGTSLTIQCQVDSQVTMMFWYRQQPGQSLTLIATANQGSEATYESGFVIDKFPISRPNLTFSTLTVSNMSPEDSSIYLCSGGTGLGAEAFFGQGTRLTVV.

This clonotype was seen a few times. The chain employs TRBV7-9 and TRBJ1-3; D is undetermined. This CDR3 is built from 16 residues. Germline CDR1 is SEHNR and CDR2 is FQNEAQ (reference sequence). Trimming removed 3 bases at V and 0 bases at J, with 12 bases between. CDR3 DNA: TGTGCCAGCAGCTTGGAGGCTCTTGGCTCTGGAAACACCATATATTTT. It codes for CASSLEALGSGNTIYF.

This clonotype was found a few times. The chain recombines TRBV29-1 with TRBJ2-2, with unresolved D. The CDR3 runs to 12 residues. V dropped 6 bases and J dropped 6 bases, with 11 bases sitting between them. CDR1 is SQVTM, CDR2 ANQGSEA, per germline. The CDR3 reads CSVTVSPGELFF. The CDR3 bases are TGCAGCGTCACGGTGAGCCCCGGGGAGCTGTTTTTT.

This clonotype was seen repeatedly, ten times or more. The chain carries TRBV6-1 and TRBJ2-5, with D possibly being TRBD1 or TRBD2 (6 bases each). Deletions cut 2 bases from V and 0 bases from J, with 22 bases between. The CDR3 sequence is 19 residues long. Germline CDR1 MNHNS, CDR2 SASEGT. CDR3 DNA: TGTGCCAGCAGTGAACCGAGGGGTCTAGGGGGGTTGTACCAAGAGACCCAGTACTTC. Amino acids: CASSEPRGLGGLYQETQYF.

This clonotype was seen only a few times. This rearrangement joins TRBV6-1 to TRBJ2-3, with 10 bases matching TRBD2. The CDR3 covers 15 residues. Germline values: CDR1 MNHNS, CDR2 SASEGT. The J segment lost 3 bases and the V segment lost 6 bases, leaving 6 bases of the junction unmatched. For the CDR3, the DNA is TGTGCCAGCAGAATTCAAGCGGGGGGGACAGATACGCAGTATTTT. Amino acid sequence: CASRIQAGGTDTQYF.

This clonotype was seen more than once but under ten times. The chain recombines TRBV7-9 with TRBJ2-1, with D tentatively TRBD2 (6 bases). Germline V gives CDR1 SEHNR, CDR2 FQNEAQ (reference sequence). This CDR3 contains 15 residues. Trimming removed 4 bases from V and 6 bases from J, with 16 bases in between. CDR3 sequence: CASSSGLLRGNEQFF. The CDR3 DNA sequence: TGTGCCAGCAGCTCCGGACTACTCCGTGGCAATGAGCAGTTCTTC.

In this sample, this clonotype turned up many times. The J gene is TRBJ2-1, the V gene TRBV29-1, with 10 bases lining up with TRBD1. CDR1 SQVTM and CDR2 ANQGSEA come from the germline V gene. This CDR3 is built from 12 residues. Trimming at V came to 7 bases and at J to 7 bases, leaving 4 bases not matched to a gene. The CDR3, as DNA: TGCAGCGCCCTGGGACAGGGGAATGAGCAGTTCTTC. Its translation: CSALGQGNEQFF.

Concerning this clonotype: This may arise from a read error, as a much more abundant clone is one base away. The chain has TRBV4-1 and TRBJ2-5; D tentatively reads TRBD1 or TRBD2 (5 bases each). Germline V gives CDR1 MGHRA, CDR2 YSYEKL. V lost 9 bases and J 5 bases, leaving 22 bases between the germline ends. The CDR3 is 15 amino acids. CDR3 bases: TGCGCCAGTAAGCGGCACAGGTCCCTGCGGGAGACCCAGTACTTC. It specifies CASKRHRSLRETQYF.